One and the same sample provided the 18 T cell receptor beta chains below, sequenced in a study of blood T cell repertoires in COVID-19. TCRdb keeps only in-frame clones here, not all; method: immunoSEQ multiplex PCR. The profile shows 53,000 or so clones, approximately 82% of them singletons. The sequenced sample consisted of peripheral blood. The source is a human donor in a cohort sampled during active COVID-19.

The rearrangement uses TRBV27 and TRBJ2-1; tentatively, D is TRBD1 (6 bases). In germline, CDR1 is MNHEY, CDR2 SMNVEV (reference sequence). The CDR3 consists of 16 residues. V lost 5 bases and J 0 bases, leaving 14 bases between the germline ends. In DNA form, the CDR3 reads TGTGCCAGCAGTCCCTCAGGGGATCTCTCCTACAATGAGCAGTTCTTC. Residues: CASSPSGDLSYNEQFF.

At least ten counts were recorded for this clone. The chain is built from TRBV5-8 and TRBJ1-3; D gene unclear. CDR1 and CDR2 from the germline V gene are SGHTS and YDEGEE. The CDR3 contains 16 residues. The ends were cut back, 0 bases at V and 2 bases at J, with 12 bases in the middle. The CDR3: CASSLAGVHPGNTIYF. The CDR3, as DNA: TGTGCCAGCAGCTTGGCCGGTGTCCATCCTGGAAACACCATATATTTT.

The rearrangement uses TRBV6-5 and TRBJ2-1, with 11 bases matching TRBD2. The germline gives CDR1 MNHEY, CDR2 SVGAGI. This CDR3 comprises 16 residues. Trimming took 1 base from V and 4 from J; bases not matched to a gene: 3. The CDR3 region is CASSYLAGGRYNEQFF. The CDR3 bases are TGTGCCAGCAGTTACTTAGCGGGAGGGCGGTACAATGAGCAGTTCTTC.

This clone was counted a single time. The chain links TRBV12-3 or TRBV12-4 to TRBJ1-2; D not resolved. The CDR3 covers 13 residues. Deletions cut 3 bases from V and 4 bases from J, with 9 bases between. The chain's CDR3 is CASSLGRTYGYTF. The CDR3 nucleotides read TGTGCCAGCAGTTTGGGGAGAACCTATGGCTACACCTTC.

J is TRBJ1-6 and V is TRBV6-6; D might be TRBD1 (5 bases). In germline, CDR1 is MNHNY, CDR2 SVGAGI (reference sequence). V was pared by 2 bases and J by 8 bases, with 13 bases between. The CDR3 is made up of 15 amino acids. CDR3: CASSYPQGADSPLHF. Here the CDR3 DNA reads TGTGCCAGCAGTTACCCTCAAGGGGCGGATTCACCCCTCCACTTT.

This clone was seen only once. DNA for the CDR3: TGTGCCACCAGTGAAACTACTAGCGGCCGCACAGATACGCAGTATTTT. The encoded protein is CATSETTSGRTDTQYF. The chain combines TRBV24-1 with TRBJ2-3; 8 bases match TRBD2. CDR3 size: 16 residues. The junction had 6 bases not matched to a gene; V was cut back by 4 bases and J by 1 base. The germline V gene has CDR1 KGHDR and CDR2 SFDVKD.

This clone turned up a few times. J is TRBJ2-7 and V is TRBV10-3; 7 positions match TRBD2. After removal of 0 bases from V and 2 bases from J, the junction contained 4 bases not matched to a gene. Germline assignment: CDR1 ENHRY and CDR2 SYGVKD. This CDR3 spans 15 amino acids. The chain's CDR3 is CAISESGGGTYEQYF. The CDR3 nucleotides read TGTGCCATCAGTGAGTCCGGCGGGGGAACCTACGAGCAGTACTTC.

This clone came up once. V and J are TRBV7-3 and TRBJ2-1; 13 bases match TRBD2. Trimming removed 4 bases from V and 9 bases from J; junction bases left unmatched: 9. Germline CDR1 reads SGHTA; CDR2 reads FQGTGA. The CDR3 covers 16 residues. CDR3 in DNA: TGTGCCAGCAGCTCATATACTAGCGGGAGGGATAGTGAGCAGTTCTTC. Translated, it gives CASSSYTSGRDSEQFF.

The chain recombines TRBV4-3 with TRBJ1-1; a possible D gene is TRBD1 (5 bases). The V gene's germline CDR1 is LGHNA and CDR2 YSLEER. CDR3 length: 13 residues. V was cut by 2 bases and J by 1 base, with 5 bases left in between. The DNA for the CDR3 is TGCGCCAGCAGCCAAAGGGGGAACACTGAAGCTTTCTTT. Translating it yields CASSQRGNTEAFF.

The CDR3 nucleotides are TGTGCCAGCTCACCCGGGACTACTAGCACAGATACGCAGTATTTT. Its translation: CASSPGTTSTDTQYF. The V gene is TRBV18, the J gene TRBJ2-3; TRBD2 aligns across 7 bases. The CDR3 loop spans 15 amino acids. V dropped 3 bases and J dropped 0; count of bases not matched to a gene: 3. Germline V gene sequence: CDR1 KGHSH, CDR2 LQKENI.

The V and J genes are TRBV7-6 and TRBJ2-1; 10 bases line up with TRBD2. Germline V gene sequence: CDR1 SGHVS, CDR2 FNYEAQ. This CDR3 region has 15 residues. The V and J ends lost 0 bases and 9 bases, in that order; junction bases with no gene match: 5. Here the CDR3 reads CASSLAAGGLSEQFF. In DNA form, the CDR3 reads TGTGCCAGCAGCTTAGCAGCGGGGGGGCTGAGTGAGCAGTTCTTC.

The genes are TRBV5-5 and TRBJ2-5; TRBD2 might be the D (6 bases). This CDR3 region has 13 residues. Germline lookup yields CDR1 SGHKS and CDR2 YYEKEE (reference sequence). V was cut by 1 base and J by 5 bases, with 9 bases left in between. As DNA, the CDR3 is TGTGCCAGCAGCTTGTACGGAGGGGAGACCCAGTACTTC. The encoded protein is CASSLYGGETQYF.

This clone has ten or more counts. The genes are TRBV3-1 (or the pseudogene TRBV3-2) and TRBJ2-2, with D hard to call. CDR1 is LGHDT, CDR2 YNNKEL, per germline (reference sequence). The CDR3 consists of 15 residues. Trimming shortened V by 8 bases and J by 6 bases, and 19 bases separated the two germline ends. The CDR3 DNA reads TGTGCCAGCCTTGGGTCAGGAAAAAACTCCGGGGAGCTGTTTTTT. This encodes CASLGSGKNSGELFF.

This clone was counted a few times. V and J are TRBV7-9 and TRBJ2-3; D is possibly TRBD2 (5 bases). The V and J ends lost 3 bases and 3 bases respectively, with 10 bases between them. The CDR3 has 14 residues. In germline, CDR1 is SEHNR, CDR2 FQNEAQ (reference sequence). CDR3 coding DNA: TGTGCCAGCAGCTTTACGGGGAGAACAGATACGCAGTATTTT. Translating it yields CASSFTGRTDTQYF.

The V gene is TRBV6-5, the J gene TRBJ2-7; D may be TRBD2 (6 bases). CDR3 length equals 14 residues. Germline CDR1 MNHEY, CDR2 SVGAGI. Trimming pared 2 bases from V and 2 bases from J, leaving 10 bases between. CDR3 amino acids: CASSYGGKTYEQYF. CDR3 nucleotides: TGTGCCAGCAGTTACGGGGGGAAGACCTACGAGCAGTACTTC.

The chain combines TRBV19 with TRBJ2-4, with 10 positions matching TRBD1. The ends lost 3 bases at V and 5 bases at J; junction bases unmatched: 7. Germline V gives CDR1 LNHDA, CDR2 SQIVND (reference sequence). This CDR3 contains 16 residues. The CDR3 here is CASSIQPGTGENIQYF. DNA of the CDR3: TGTGCCAGTAGTATTCAACCCGGGACAGGGGAAAACATTCAGTACTTC.

The rearrangement links TRBV7-3 to TRBJ1-2; a weak D match, TRBD1 (5 bases). This CDR3 has 13 amino acids. Germline V gene lookup returns CDR1 SGHTA and CDR2 FQGTGA. Trimming took off 2 bases at V and 8 bases at J, with 12 bases between the two ends. The CDR3 nucleotides read TGTGCCAGCAGCTTAGGAGACGGGGGAGGCTACACCTTC. The encoded protein is CASSLGDGGGYTF.

The chain carries TRBV7-9 and TRBJ2-7; D call uncertain. The CDR3 extends over 14 amino acids. Germline loops: CDR1 SEHNR, CDR2 FQNEAQ (reference sequence). Trimming took 1 base from V and 5 from J, leaving 12 bases between them. CDR3 in amino acids: CASSLELVDHEQYF. CDR3 sequence (DNA): TGTGCCAGCAGCTTAGAATTAGTTGATCACGAGCAGTACTTC.